This is a list of T cell receptor beta chains from one sample in a study of STAT5B mutations in CD4+ large granular lymphocyte leukemia. The repertoire was sequenced with immunoSEQ multiplex PCR; TCRdb's copy has only in-frame clones and lacks some. Seen here are around 23,000 clones, around three quarters observed once, and the top ten hold about 0.41%. The sample was CD4+ T cells from blood buffy coats. Receptors originate from a human donor in good health. The conserved cysteine and the conserved F or W are not part of the CDR3 here. D genes are given only for firm matches.

>TRBV28|TRBJ2-1|TRBD1
ASSLLVSDRGTNEQF
>TRBV9|TRBJ2-1|TRBD2
ASSVGTSGVSYNEQF
>TRBV7-9|TRBJ1-1|-
ASSLRTHNTEAF
>TRBV28|TRBJ1-1|-
ASQTRTSEAF
>TRBV13|TRBJ2-5|TRBD2
ASSLGLELAGDHQETQY
>TRBV6-4|TRBJ2-1|TRBD2
ASSGWASGSPHNEQF
>TRBV5-5|TRBJ2-1|TRBD2
ASSLKTGGPTSYNEQF
>TRBV5-1|TRBJ1-1|-
ASSLWDMNTEAF
>TRBV15|TRBJ2-3|-
ATSRGGGATDTQY
>TRBV5-4|TRBJ2-7|-
ASSLYREYSEQY
>TRBV4-1|TRBJ1-5|-
ASSQFDANQPQH
>TRBV27|TRBJ1-2|TRBD1
ASRQGINYGYT
>TRBV11-2|TRBJ2-7|-
ASSSNTDGSYEQY
>TRBV6-6|TRBJ1-2|TRBD1
ASSHRDSANYGYT
>TRBV2|TRBJ1-2|TRBD1
ASTGQGNYGYT
>TRBV11-2|TRBJ2-1|TRBD2
ASSSGLAGAEQF
>TRBV5-4|TRBJ2-3|-
ASSLWLADTQY
>TRBV30|TRBJ2-7|-
ACSGSYEQY
>TRBV6-6|TRBJ2-7|TRBD2
ASSYSGLAGSYEQY
>TRBV7-2|TRBJ1-1|-
ASSVGMNTEAF
>TRBV30|TRBJ1-1|-
AWSRVHTEAF
>TRBV19|TRBJ1-2|-
ASSIDFQGRYT
>TRBV5-5|TRBJ2-2|TRBD2
ASSLGLAGGVGELF
>TRBV19|TRBJ1-5|-
ASSPRQRNQPQH
>TRBV6-6|TRBJ1-3|TRBD1
ASSYGGQTSGNTIY
>TRBV10-2|TRBJ2-7|TRBD2
ASSESRVVGRTMGYEQY
>TRBV19|TRBJ1-1|-
ASSKTGDTEAF
>TRBV5-4|TRBJ2-1|-
ASSLSTDNNEQF
>TRBV13|TRBJ2-3|TRBD2
ASSFHSGSERTDTQY
>TRBV16|TRBJ2-3|-
ASSQSSGNTQY
>TRBV9|TRBJ1-5|-
ASSVDPGPSNQPQH
>TRBV9|TRBJ2-3|-
ASSVAPSSADTQY
>TRBV2|TRBJ2-5|TRBD2
ASSPLGLEGETQY
>TRBV5-1|TRBJ2-5|-
ASSASETQY
>TRBV11-2|TRBJ2-1|TRBD2
ASSRGTSGILPGYNEQF
>TRBV25-1|TRBJ1-4|-
ASSEYPQNNEKLF
>TRBV10-3|TRBJ2-3|TRBD2
AIKPGGPDTQY
>TRBV6-5|TRBJ1-1|TRBD1
ASSYFRGRKTEAF
>TRBV19|TRBJ2-5|-
ASSITQSQETQY
>TRBV11-2|TRBJ1-1|-
ASSLLGLNTEAF
>TRBV14|TRBJ1-3|-
ASSPRGRLGNTIY